The clone carrying this T cell receptor beta chain came up once. The antigen remains unidentified. Assay used: immunoSEQ multiplex PCR; TCRdb lists only in-frame clones, some missing. This sample has under 45,000 clones; under 95% occur once, and the top ten carry just under 4%. The time point here: week 23, last vaccination. Each dose delivered 300 ug of mutant IDH1 20-mer peptide subcutaneously with imiquimod. Each astrocytoma in the donors was new, WHO grade 3 or 4, IDH1-mutant and ATRX-lost. This record belongs to a study of a mutant IDH1 vaccine in newly diagnosed glioma. Background on the study: Eight vaccine doses were administered to patients at weeks 1, 3, 5, 7, 11, 15, 19 and 23. Patients began vaccination 4-6 weeks after radiotherapy alone, or with temozolomide cycles. Study-wide points: Immune responses induced by the vaccine were seen in about 93% of patients, spanning multiple MHC alleles.

The length of the CDR3 is 15 residues. The germline gives CDR1 SGDLS, CDR2 YYNGEE. Trimming left V 0 bases short and J 3 bases short, with 12 bases between. The chain has TRBV9 and TRBJ1-2; TRBD1 is a possible D gene (6 bases). The sequenced sample was PBMCs, obtained from a glioma patient whose treatment included an IDH1 peptide vaccine. The receptor's source is a man aged 45 to 65 with glioma. CDR3: CASSVGPGADYGYTF. In DNA form, the CDR3 reads TGTGCCAGCAGCGTAGGGCCGGGGGCGGACTATGGCTACACCTTC. Drawing the rest from reference TRBV9 and TRBJ1-2, the complete variable domain is DSGVTQTPKHLITATGQRVTLRCSPRSGDLSVYWYQQSLDQGLQFLIQYYNGEERAKGNILERFSAQQFPDLHSELNLSSLELGDSALYFCASSVGPGADYGYTFGSGTRLTVV.